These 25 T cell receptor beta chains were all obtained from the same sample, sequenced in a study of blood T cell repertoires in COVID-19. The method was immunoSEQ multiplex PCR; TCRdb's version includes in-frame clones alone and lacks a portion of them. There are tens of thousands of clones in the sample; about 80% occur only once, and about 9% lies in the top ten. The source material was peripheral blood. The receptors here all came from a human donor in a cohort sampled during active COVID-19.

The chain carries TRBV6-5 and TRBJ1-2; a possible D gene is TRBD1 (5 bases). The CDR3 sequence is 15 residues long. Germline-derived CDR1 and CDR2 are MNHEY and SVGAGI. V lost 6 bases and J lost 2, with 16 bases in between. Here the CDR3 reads CASSAGMGGNYGYTF. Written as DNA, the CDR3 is TGTGCCAGCAGCGCCGGGATGGGGGGGAACTATGGCTACACCTTC.

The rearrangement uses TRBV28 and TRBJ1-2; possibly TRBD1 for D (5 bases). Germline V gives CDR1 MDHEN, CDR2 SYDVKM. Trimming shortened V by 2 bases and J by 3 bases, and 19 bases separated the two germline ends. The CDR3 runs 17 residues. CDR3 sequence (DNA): TGTGCCAGCAGTTTAATCCAGGGATTAACTCAGGACTATGGCTACACCTTC. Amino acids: CASSLIQGLTQDYGYTF.

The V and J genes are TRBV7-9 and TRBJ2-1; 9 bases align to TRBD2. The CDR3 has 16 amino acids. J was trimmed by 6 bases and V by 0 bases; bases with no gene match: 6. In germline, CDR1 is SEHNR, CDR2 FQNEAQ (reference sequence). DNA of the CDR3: TGTGCCAGCAGCTTAGCCCGACTAGCGGCTAGCAATGAGCAGTTCTTC. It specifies CASSLARLAASNEQFF.

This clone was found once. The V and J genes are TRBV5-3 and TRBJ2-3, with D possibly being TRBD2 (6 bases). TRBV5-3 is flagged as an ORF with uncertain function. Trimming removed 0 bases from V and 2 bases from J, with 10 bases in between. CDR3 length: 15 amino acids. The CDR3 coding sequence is TGTGCCAGAAGCTTGGGGAGGGTGTACACAGATACGCAGTATTTT. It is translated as CARSLGRVYTDTQYF.

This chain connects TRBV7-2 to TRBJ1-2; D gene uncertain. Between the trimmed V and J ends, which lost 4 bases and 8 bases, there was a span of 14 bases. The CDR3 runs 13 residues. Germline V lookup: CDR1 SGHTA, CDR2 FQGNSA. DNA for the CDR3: TGTGCCAGCAGCTCCCGGGCCCCGGGGGGCTACACCTTC. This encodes CASSSRAPGGYTF.

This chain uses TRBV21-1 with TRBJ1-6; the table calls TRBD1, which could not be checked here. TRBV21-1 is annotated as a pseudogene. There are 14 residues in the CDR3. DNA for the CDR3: TGTGCCAGCGGATGGACAGGATTAAATTCACCCCTCCACTTT. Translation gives CASGWTGLNSPLHF.

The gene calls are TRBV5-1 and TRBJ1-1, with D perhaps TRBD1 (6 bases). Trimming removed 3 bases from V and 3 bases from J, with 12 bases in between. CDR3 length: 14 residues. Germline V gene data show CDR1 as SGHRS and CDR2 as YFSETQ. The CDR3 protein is CASSSQGSDTEAFF. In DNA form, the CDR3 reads TGCGCCAGCAGCTCCCAGGGGTCTGACACTGAAGCTTTCTTT.

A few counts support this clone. CDR3: CAWSVNRGHEKLFF. CDR3 sequence (DNA): TGTGCCTGGAGTGTAAACAGGGGGCACGAAAAACTGTTTTTT. The gene calls are TRBV30 and TRBJ1-4; TRBD1 agrees at 9 bases. The germline V gene has CDR1 GTSNPN and CDR2 SVGIG (reference sequence). The CDR3 has 14 residues. Trimming took 0 bases from V and 8 from J; bases not matched to a gene: 4.

The DNA for the CDR3 is TGTGCCTCCCGACCAGCCGGGACAGGGGCCTACGAGCAGTACTTC. It is translated as CASRPAGTGAYEQYF. This chain uses TRBV6-5 with TRBJ2-7; 10 bases match TRBD1. The CDR3 runs 15 residues. CDR1 is MNHEY and CDR2 is SVGAGI in the germline V gene. The junction had 12 bases not matched to a gene; V was cut back by 11 bases and J by 2 bases.

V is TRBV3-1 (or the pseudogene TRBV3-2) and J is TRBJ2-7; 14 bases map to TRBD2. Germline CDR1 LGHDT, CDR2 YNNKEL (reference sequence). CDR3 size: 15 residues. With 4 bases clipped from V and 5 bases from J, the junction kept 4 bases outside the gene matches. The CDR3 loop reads CASSLGLAGGDEQYF. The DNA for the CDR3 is TGTGCCAGCAGCCTTGGACTAGCGGGGGGCGACGAGCAGTACTTC.

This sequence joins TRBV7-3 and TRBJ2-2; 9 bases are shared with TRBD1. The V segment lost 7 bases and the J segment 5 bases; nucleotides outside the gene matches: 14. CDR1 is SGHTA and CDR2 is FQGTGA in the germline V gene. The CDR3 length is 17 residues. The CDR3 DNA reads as TGTGCCAGCACCCCGAGGGGACAGGGAGTAGGGACCGGGGAGCTGTTTTTT. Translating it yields CASTPRGQGVGTGELFF.

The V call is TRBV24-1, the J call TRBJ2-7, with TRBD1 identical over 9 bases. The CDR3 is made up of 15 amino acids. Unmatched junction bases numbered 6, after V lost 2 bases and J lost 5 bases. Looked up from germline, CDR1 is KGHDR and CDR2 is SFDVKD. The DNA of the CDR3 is TGTGCCACCAGTGATTCGAACAGGGGGCCCCACGAGCAGTACTTC. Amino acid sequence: CATSDSNRGPHEQYF.

The chain's CDR3 is CASSPRTVGPGELFF. CDR3 bases: TGTGCCAGCAGCCCTCGGACAGTGGGGCCCGGGGAGCTGTTTTTT. The rearrangement joins TRBV7-3 to TRBJ2-2; TRBD1 is a possible D gene (6 bases). Trimming pared 5 bases from V and 6 bases from J, leaving 16 bases between. This CDR3 region has 15 residues. Germline values: CDR1 SGHTA, CDR2 FQGTGA.

The CDR3 bases are TGCGCCAGCAGCTTTACGGGGGTCGGCGTCGCAGATACGCAGTATTTT. Its protein is CASSFTGVGVADTQYF. V gene TRBV5-1 combines with J gene TRBJ2-3; weak D call: TRBD2 (6 bases). V shed 2 bases and J shed 4 bases, with 17 bases lying between them. Per the germline V gene, CDR1 is SGHRS and CDR2 is YFSETQ. The CDR3 spans 16 residues.

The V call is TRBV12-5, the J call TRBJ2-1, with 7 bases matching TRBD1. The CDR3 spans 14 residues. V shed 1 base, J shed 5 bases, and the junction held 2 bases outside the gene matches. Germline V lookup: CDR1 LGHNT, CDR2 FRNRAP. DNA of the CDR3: TGTGCTAGTGGTTTGGGACAGGGCCACAATGAGCAGTTCTTC. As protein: CASGLGQGHNEQFF.

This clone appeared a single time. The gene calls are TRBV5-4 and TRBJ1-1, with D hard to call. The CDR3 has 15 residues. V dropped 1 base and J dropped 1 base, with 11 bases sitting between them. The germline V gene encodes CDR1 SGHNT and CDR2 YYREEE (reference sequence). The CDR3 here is CASSLLRSTNTEAFF. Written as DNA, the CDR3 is TGTGCCAGCAGCTTGCTCAGGTCTACGAACACTGAAGCTTTCTTT.

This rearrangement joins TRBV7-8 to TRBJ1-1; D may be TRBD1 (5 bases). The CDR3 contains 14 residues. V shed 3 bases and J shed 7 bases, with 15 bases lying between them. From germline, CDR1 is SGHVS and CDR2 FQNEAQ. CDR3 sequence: CASSFGLGRGEAFF. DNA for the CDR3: TGTGCCAGCAGCTTTGGGTTGGGGCGCGGTGAAGCTTTCTTT. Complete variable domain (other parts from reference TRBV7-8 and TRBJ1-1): GAGVSQSPRYKVAKRGQDVALRCDPISGHVSLFWYQQALGQGPEFLTYFQNEAQLDKSGLPSDRFFAERPEGSVSTLKIQRTQQEDSAVYLCASSFGLGRGEAFFGQGTRLTVV.

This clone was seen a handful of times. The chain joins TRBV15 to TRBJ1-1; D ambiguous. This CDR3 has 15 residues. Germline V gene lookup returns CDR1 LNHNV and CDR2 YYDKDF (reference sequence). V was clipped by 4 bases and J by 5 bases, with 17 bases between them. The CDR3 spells CATSMPKLISTEAFF. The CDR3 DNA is TGTGCCACCAGCATGCCCAAGCTTATATCTACTGAAGCTTTCTTT.

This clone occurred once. The CDR3 nucleotides are TGTGCCAGCAGCTTGGGGGCCAGGGGATTCACAGATACGCAGTATTTT. It codes for CASSLGARGFTDTQYF. V gene TRBV5-8 combines with J gene TRBJ2-3, with a possible D match to TRBD1 (6 bases). Looked up from germline, CDR1 is SGHTS and CDR2 is YDEGEE. This CDR3 spans 16 amino acids. Trimming took 0 bases from V and 2 from J, leaving 13 bases between them.

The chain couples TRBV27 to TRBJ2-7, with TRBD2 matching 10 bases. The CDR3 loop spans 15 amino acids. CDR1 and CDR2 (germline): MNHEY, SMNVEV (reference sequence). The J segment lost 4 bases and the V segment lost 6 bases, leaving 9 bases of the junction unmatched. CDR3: CASSDLAGGQYEQYF. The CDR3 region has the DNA TGTGCCAGCAGCGATTTAGCGGGAGGACAGTACGAGCAGTACTTC.

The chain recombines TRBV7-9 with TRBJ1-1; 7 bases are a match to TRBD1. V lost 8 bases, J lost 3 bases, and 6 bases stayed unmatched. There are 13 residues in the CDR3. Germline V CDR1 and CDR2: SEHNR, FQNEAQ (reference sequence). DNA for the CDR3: TGTGCCAGCTCGCGGCAGGGGGACACTGAAGCTTTCTTT. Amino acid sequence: CASSRQGDTEAFF.

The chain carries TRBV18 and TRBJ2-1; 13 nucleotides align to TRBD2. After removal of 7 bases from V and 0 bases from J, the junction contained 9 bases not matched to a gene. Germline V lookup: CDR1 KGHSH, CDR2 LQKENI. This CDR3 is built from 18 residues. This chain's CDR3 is CASYGLAGVSSSYNEQFF. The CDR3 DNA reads TGTGCCAGCTATGGACTAGCGGGGGTATCTAGCTCCTACAATGAGCAGTTCTTC.

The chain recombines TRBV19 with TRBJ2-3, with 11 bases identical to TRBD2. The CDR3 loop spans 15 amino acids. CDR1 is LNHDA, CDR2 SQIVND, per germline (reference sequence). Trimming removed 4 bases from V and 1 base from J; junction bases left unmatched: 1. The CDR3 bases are TGTGCCAGTAGTACGGGACTAGCGGGCACAGATACGCAGTATTTT. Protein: CASSTGLAGTDTQYF.

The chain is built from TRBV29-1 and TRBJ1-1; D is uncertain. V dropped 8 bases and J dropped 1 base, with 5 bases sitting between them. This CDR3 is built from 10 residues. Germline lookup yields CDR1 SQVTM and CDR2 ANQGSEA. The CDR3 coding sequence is TGCAGCTCTAGGAACACTGAAGCTTTCTTT. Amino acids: CSSRNTEAFF.

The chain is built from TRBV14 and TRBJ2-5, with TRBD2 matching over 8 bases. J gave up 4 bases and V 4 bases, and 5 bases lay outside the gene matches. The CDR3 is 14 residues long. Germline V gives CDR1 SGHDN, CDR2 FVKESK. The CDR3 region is CASSPLLAGETQYF. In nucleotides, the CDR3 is TGTGCCAGCAGCCCACTTCTAGCGGGAGAGACCCAGTACTTC.